One sample yielded the 24 T cell receptor beta chains listed below, sequenced in a study of T-cell memory formation after mild COVID-19. TCRdb used MiXCR to reprocess the 5' RACE reads, holding one entry per CDR3 protein. The sample gives 250,000 to 400,000 distinct CDR3 sequences, approximately 15% of which show up once; around 20% is in the top ten. The sequencing sample was made of PBMCs or a T cell subset sorted from them (not recorded which). Source of these receptors: a man between 18 and 29 years old who had mild COVID-19 (a few samples of this study predate the infection). Cell type and time point are not known.

A single count supports this clonotype. The chain links TRBV14 to TRBJ2-3; TRBD2 aligns across 7 bases. V lost 1 base and J lost 4; bases outside the gene matches: 8. Germline-derived CDR1 and CDR2 are SGHDN and FVKESK. CDR3 length: 16 amino acids. The CDR3 reads CASSQVGGLAADTQYF. The CDR3 bases are TGTGCCAGCAGCCAAGTGGGGGGTCTAGCGGCAGATACGCAGTATTTT.

V and J are TRBV7-9 and TRBJ2-7; D unclear. From germline, CDR1 is SEHNR and CDR2 FQNEAQ (reference sequence). Deletions cut 5 bases from V and 4 bases from J, with 9 bases between. The CDR3 extends over 12 amino acids. The CDR3 DNA reads TGTGCCAGCAGCAAGGACGGGTACGAGCAGTACGTC. It encodes CASSKDGYEQYV.

V gene TRBV3-1 combines with J gene TRBJ1-1; D might be TRBD1 (6 bases). Germline V gene lookup returns CDR1 LGHDT and CDR2 YNNKEL (reference sequence). V lost 8 bases, J lost 1 base, and 14 bases lay in between. The CDR3 has 14 amino acids. The CDR3 region has the DNA TGTGCCAGCTATACAGGGAATCAGAACACTGAAGCTTTCTTT. As protein: CASYTGNQNTEAFF.

This clonotype was detected a few times. This rearrangement joins TRBV7-3 to TRBJ1-1, with TRBD1 matching over 10 bases. Germline CDR1 and CDR2: SGHTA and FQGTGA. The CDR3 covers 17 residues. Trimming removed 6 bases from V and 3 bases from J; junction bases left unmatched: 13. CDR3 region: CASSLTDPGQGYTEAFF. Written as DNA, the CDR3 is TGTGCCAGCAGTCTAACGGACCCGGGACAGGGGTACACTGAAGCTTTCTTT. Full variable domain (missing parts from reference TRBV7-3 and TRBJ1-1): GAGVSQTPSNKVTEKGKYVELRCDPISGHTALYWYRQSLGQGPEFLIYFQGTGAADDSGLPNDRFFAVRPEGSVSTLKIQRTERGDSAVYLCASSLTDPGQGYTEAFFGQGTRLTVV.

CDR3 loop: CASRYRGLNTGELFF. In DNA form, the CDR3 reads TGTGCCAGCAGGTACAGGGGATTGAACACCGGGGAGCTGTTTTTT. The V gene is TRBV12-3 or TRBV12-4, the J gene TRBJ2-2; 7 nucleotides align to TRBD1. The trim removed 6 bases at V and 1 base at J, leaving 5 bases unmatched. The CDR3 covers 15 residues.

The table lists this clonotype with many counts. The chain uses TRBV5-1 and TRBJ2-1; D is unresolved. The CDR3 extends over 17 amino acids. V dropped 0 bases and J dropped 0 bases, with 13 bases sitting between them. Germline assignment: CDR1 SGHRS and CDR2 YFSETQ. The CDR3 sequence is CASSLDGAGSSYNEQFF. Here the CDR3 DNA reads TGCGCCAGCAGCTTGGACGGAGCAGGCAGCTCCTACAATGAGCAGTTCTTC.

This clonotype was found a few times. The V gene is TRBV12-3 or TRBV12-4, the J gene TRBJ2-3; D gene unclear. The CDR3 totals 12 residues. V lost 5 bases, J lost 6 bases, and 9 bases lay in between. The CDR3: CASSPVVDTQYF. CDR3 sequence (DNA): TGTGCCAGCAGTCCGGTTGTTGATACGCAGTATTTT.

This clonotype was picked up a small number of times. This chain links TRBV7-8 with TRBJ1-2; D is unresolved. Germline loops: CDR1 SGHVS, CDR2 FQNEAQ. Trimming cost V 3 bases and J 8 bases, with 13 bases left between them. This CDR3 contains 13 residues. The CDR3 sequence is CASSFGRVVGYTF. DNA for the CDR3: TGTGCCAGCAGCTTTGGGCGTGTTGTCGGCTACACCTTC. The variable domain in full, with the rest retrieved from reference TRBV7-8 and TRBJ1-2, is GAGVSQSPRYKVAKRGQDVALRCDPISGHVSLFWYQQALGQGPEFLTYFQNEAQLDKSGLPSDRFFAERPEGSVSTLKIQRTQQEDSAVYLCASSFGRVVGYTFGSGTRLTVV.

A few counts support this clonotype. The chain joins TRBV6-5 to TRBJ1-2; TRBD1 matches at 7 bases. CDR1 and CDR2 from the germline V gene are MNHEY and SVGAGI. The CDR3 extends over 14 amino acids. Trimming at V came to 6 bases and at J to 2 bases, leaving 6 bases not matched to a gene. CDR3 nucleotides: TGTGCCAGCAGCGCCGACAGGGCCAACTATGGCTACACCTTC. It is translated as CASSADRANYGYTF.

CDR3 residues: CASSRTGQGAGNTIYF. In nucleotides, the CDR3 is TGTGCCAGCAGCCGAACTGGACAGGGGGCGGGCAACACCATATATTTT. J is TRBJ1-3 and V is TRBV12-3 or TRBV12-4, with 11 positions matching TRBD1. Losses at the gene ends were 6 bases for V and 7 bases for J; bases not matched to a gene: 11. The CDR3 contains 16 residues.

The chain links TRBV6-5 to TRBJ2-5, with no clear D. The length of the CDR3 is 12 residues. CDR1 is MNHEY, CDR2 SVGAGI, per germline. The germline V and J ends were trimmed by 6 bases and 5 bases, with 10 bases remaining between them. The CDR3 nucleotides are TGTGCCAGCAGAAATTTCGGGGAGACCCAGTACTTC. Encoded protein: CASRNFGETQYF.

A few counts support this clonotype. CDR3 amino acids: CASSLARGEQYV. CDR3 nucleotide sequence: TGTGCCAGCAGCTTAGCCAGAGGCGAGCAGTACGTC. The V and J genes are TRBV7-8 and TRBJ2-7; D gene uncertain. V was clipped by 0 bases and J by 6 bases, with 6 bases between them. The CDR3 covers 12 residues. CDR1 SGHVS and CDR2 FQNEAQ come from the germline V gene.

This clonotype has ten or more counts. V gene TRBV7-2 combines with J gene TRBJ1-3, with D unresolved. The V and J ends lost 5 bases and 0 bases respectively, with 5 bases between them. Germline V gives CDR1 SGHTA, CDR2 FQGNSA. The CDR3 covers 13 residues. The CDR3 sequence: CASSLYSGNTIYF. CDR3 bases: TGTGCCAGCAGCCTGTACTCTGGAAACACCATATATTTT.

V gene TRBV20-1 combines with J gene TRBJ2-5, with TRBD2 as a possible D gene (6 bases). The CDR3 totals 11 residues. Germline V gives CDR1 DFQATT, CDR2 SNEGSKA (reference sequence). V was trimmed by 7 bases and J by 3 bases, leaving 9 bases between them. DNA for the CDR3: TGCAGTGTATGGGGGGAAGAGACCCAGTACTTC. Translated: CSVWGEETQYF.

The chain links TRBV6-5 to TRBJ2-3; D gene ambiguous. This CDR3 region has 15 residues. Germline V lookup: CDR1 MNHEY, CDR2 SVGAGI. V dropped 5 bases and J dropped 2 bases, with 14 bases sitting between them. The CDR3 reads CASSRTALPTDTQYF. CDR3 DNA: TGTGCCAGCAGTCGTACGGCCCTTCCCACAGATACGCAGTATTTT.

The rearrangement links TRBV6-2 or TRBV6-3 to TRBJ2-7; TRBD2 matches at 8 bases. The V gene end was trimmed by 6 bases and the J gene end by 2 bases; junction bases not matched to a gene: 9. Per the germline V gene, CDR1 is MNHEY and CDR2 is SVGEGT. There are 15 residues in the CDR3. In nucleotides, the CDR3 is TGTGCCAGCAGGGGGGGAAGCGGGGGAGCCTACGAGCAGTACTTC. It is translated as CASRGGSGGAYEQYF.

This clonotype was seen a handful of times. This rearrangement joins TRBV29-1 to TRBJ1-4; 8 bases are a match to TRBD1. The V and J ends lost 5 bases and 6 bases, in that order; junction bases with no gene match: 8. The germline V gene has CDR1 SQVTM and CDR2 ANQGSEA. The CDR3 loop spans 14 amino acids. The chain's CDR3 is CSVSDTGGDEKLFF. The CDR3 bases are TGCAGCGTTTCTGATACAGGGGGAGATGAAAAACTGTTTTTT. Full variable domain (remainder filled in from reference TRBV29-1 and TRBJ1-4): SAVISQKPSRDICQRGTSLTIQCQVDSQVTMMFWYRQQPGQSLTLIATANQGSEATYESGFVIDKFPISRPNLTFSTLTVSNMSPEDSSIYLCSVSDTGGDEKLFFGSGTQLSVL.

A few counts support this clonotype. This chain links TRBV4-1 with TRBJ2-1; 11 bases agree with TRBD2. V was clipped by 3 bases and J by 9 bases; unmatched bases: 10. Germline V lookup: CDR1 MGHRA, CDR2 YSYEKL. The CDR3 spans 16 residues. CDR3 sequence (DNA): TGCGCCAGCAGCCAGGATCATCCTACTAGCGGGGGTGAGCAGTTCTTC. Its protein is CASSQDHPTSGGEQFF.

This rearrangement joins TRBV5-1 to TRBJ1-6; D possibly corresponds to TRBD1 (5 bases). The germline V gene has CDR1 SGHRS and CDR2 YFSETQ. V lost 0 bases, J lost 5 bases, and 9 bases lay in between. This CDR3 region has 15 residues. CDR3 DNA sequence: TGCGCCAGCAGCTTGGGGGACCAAAATAATTCACCCCTCCACTTT. It encodes CASSLGDQNNSPLHF.

This clonotype occurred a few times. V is TRBV7-3 and J is TRBJ2-7; perhaps D is TRBD1 or TRBD2 (6 bases each). The CDR3 covers 17 residues. Trimming took off 6 bases at V and 5 bases at J, with 26 bases between the two ends. Germline CDR1 is SGHTA and CDR2 is FQGTGA. In DNA form, the CDR3 reads TGTGCCAGCAGTCCAAGTCGAGAACGGGGGCCAAGGGACGAGCAGTACTTC. Translated: CASSPSRERGPRDEQYF.

This clonotype was seen more than once but under ten times. The rearrangement joins TRBV25-1 to TRBJ1-1, with 9 bases identical to TRBD1. This CDR3 spans 16 amino acids. With 6 bases clipped from V and 0 bases from J, the junction kept 8 bases outside the gene matches. Germline V lookup: CDR1 MGHDK, CDR2 SYGVNS. The CDR3 here is CASSSGQGSVNTEAFF. CDR3 DNA sequence: TGTGCCAGCAGCAGCGGACAGGGGTCTGTGAACACTGAAGCTTTCTTT.

This clonotype was counted a few times. The gene calls are TRBV7-2 and TRBJ1-3; maybe TRBD1 (6 bases). V was cut by 5 bases and J by 0 bases, with 17 bases left in between. The length of the CDR3 is 17 residues. Germline CDR1 reads SGHTA; CDR2 reads FQGNSA. The CDR3 sequence: CASSLVTGISSGNTIYF. The CDR3 DNA follows: TGTGCCAGCAGCCTCGTAACAGGGATTAGCTCTGGAAACACCATATATTTT.

This clonotype has only a few counts. This chain connects TRBV4-1 to TRBJ1-6, with a tentative D call TRBD1 (5 bases). Germline lookup yields CDR1 MGHRA and CDR2 YSYEKL. The CDR3 spans 15 residues. V was pared by 3 bases and J by 13 bases, with 19 bases between. DNA of the CDR3: TGCGCCAGCAGCCACCACGGGACCGCCGAAGACCCCCTCCACTTT. Translated: CASSHHGTAEDPLHF.

This clonotype was detected a few times. V gene TRBV5-1 combines with J gene TRBJ1-4, with D uncertain. Deletions cut 0 bases from V and 5 bases from J, with 8 bases between. CDR1 SGHRS and CDR2 YFSETQ come from the germline V gene. There are 14 residues in the CDR3. In DNA, the CDR3 is TGCGCCAGCAGCTTGGCGGGGTCCAATGAAAAACTGTTTTTT. It is translated as CASSLAGSNEKLFF.